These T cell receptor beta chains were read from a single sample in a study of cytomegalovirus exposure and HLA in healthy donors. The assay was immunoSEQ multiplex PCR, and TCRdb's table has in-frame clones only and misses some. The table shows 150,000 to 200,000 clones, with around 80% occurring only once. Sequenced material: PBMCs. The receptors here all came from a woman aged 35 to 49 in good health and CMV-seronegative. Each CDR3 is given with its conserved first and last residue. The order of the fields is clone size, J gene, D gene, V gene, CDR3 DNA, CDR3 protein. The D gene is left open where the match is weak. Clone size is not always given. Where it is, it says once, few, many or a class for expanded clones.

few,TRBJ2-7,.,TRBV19,TGTGCCAGTAGTCAAAACTACGAGCAGTACTTC,CASSQNYEQYF
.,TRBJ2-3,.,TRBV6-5,TGTGCCAGCAGGCTATACGGGACACACACAGATACGCAGTATTTT,CASRLYGTHTDTQYF
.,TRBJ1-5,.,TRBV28,TGTGCCAGCAGTTTCCAGGGCAGCTATCAGCCCCAGCATTTT,CASSFQGSYQPQHF
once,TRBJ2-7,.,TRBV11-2,TGTGCCAGCAGCTTAGGCCGGGAAGGATACGAGCAGTACTTC,CASSLGREGYEQYF
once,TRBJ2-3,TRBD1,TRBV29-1,TGCAGCGTTCGGACAGGGGGCACAGATACGCAGTATTTT,CSVRTGGTDTQYF
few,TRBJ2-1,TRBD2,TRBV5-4,TGTGCCAGCAGCTTCGTAGCGGGAGCTTACAATGAGCAGTTCTTC,CASSFVAGAYNEQFF
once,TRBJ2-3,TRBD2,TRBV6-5,TGTGCCAGCACCGCTAGCGGGAGATACGGGGATACGCAGTATTTT,CASTASGRYGDTQYF
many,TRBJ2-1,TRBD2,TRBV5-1,TGCGCCAGCAGCTCCCTAGCGGGTTTCAATGAGCAGTTCTTC,CASSSLAGFNEQFF
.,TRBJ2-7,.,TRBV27,TGTGCCAGCAGGGGAGGGGGCTACGAGCAGTACTTC,CASRGGGYEQYF
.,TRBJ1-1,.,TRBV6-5,TGTGCCAGCAGTTACTCGACGGGGGGCGTGGGAGCTTTCTTT,CASSYSTGGVGAFF
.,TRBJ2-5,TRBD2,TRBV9,TGTGCCAGCAGCCTGCTGGGAGGGGAGGAGACCCAGTACTTC,CASSLLGGEETQYF
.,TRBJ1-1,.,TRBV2,TGTGCCAGCAGTGAAGAAGCCCACACTGAAGCTTTCTTT,CASSEEAHTEAFF
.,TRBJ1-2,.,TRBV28,TGTGCCAGCAGATCCAGCGTCTATGGCTACACCTTC,CASRSSVYGYTF